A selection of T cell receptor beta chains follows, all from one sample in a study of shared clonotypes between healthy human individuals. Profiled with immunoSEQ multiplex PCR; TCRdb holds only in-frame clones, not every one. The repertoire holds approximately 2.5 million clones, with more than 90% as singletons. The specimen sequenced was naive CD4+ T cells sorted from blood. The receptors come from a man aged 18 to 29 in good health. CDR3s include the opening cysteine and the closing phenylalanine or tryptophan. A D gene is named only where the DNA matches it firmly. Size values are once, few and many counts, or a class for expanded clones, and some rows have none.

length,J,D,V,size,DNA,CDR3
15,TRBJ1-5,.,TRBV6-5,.,TGTGCCAGCAGTCCCGGCCGGGGCTCTATCGAGGCCCAGCATTTT,CASSPGRGSIEAQHF
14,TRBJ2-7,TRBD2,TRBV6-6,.,TGTGCCAGCAGTTATGGAGGCGGGAGATACGAGCAGTACTTC,CASSYGGGRYEQYF
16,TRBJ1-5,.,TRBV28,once,TGTGCCAGCAGTTTTGGGCGTCGCAGGGCCAATCAGCCCCAGCATTTT,CASSFGRRRANQPQHF
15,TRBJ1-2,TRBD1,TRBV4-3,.,TGCGCCAGCAGCCAAGGGACAGGGGGCGACTATGGCTACACCTTC,CASSQGTGGDYGYTF
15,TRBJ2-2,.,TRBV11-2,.,TGTGCCAGCAGCTTTATGCTCGCGAACACCGGGGAGCTGTTTTTT,CASSFMLANTGELFF
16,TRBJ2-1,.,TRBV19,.,TGTGCCACCTTTCCTCGGACGGGGAGCTCCTACAATGAGCAGTTCTTC,CATFPRTGSSYNEQFF
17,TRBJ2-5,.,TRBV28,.,TGTGCCAGCAGTTTGGGATTGACGGGAAACTACGCGGAGACCCAGTACTTC,CASSLGLTGNYAETQYF
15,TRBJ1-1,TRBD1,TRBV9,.,TGTGCCAGCAGCAAAACAGGGGTCGCTGACACTGAAGCTTTCTTT,CASSKTGVADTEAFF
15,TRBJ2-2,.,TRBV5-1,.,TGCGCCAGCAGCTTGTGGAGCTTAGGGACCGGGGAGCTGTTTTTT,CASSLWSLGTGELFF
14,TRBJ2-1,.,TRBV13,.,TGTGCCAGCAGCTTAGAGGGGGGGACTTTCGAGCAGTTCTTC,CASSLEGGTFEQFF
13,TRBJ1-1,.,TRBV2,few,TGTGCCAGCAGGACAGAAACAAACACTGAAGCTTTCTTT,CASRTETNTEAFF
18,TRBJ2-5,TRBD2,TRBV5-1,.,TGCGCCAGCAGCTTGGCCGGTGAGGCTAGCGGGAGCCAAGAGAGCCAGTACTTC,CASSLAGEASGSQESQYF
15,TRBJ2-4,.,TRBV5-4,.,TGTGCCAGCAGCTTGGGAATAGCAGGCAAAAACATTCAGTACTTC,CASSLGIAGKNIQYF
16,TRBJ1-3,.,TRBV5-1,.,TGCGCCAGCAGCTTGACCGACAGGACTACTGGAAACACCATATATTTT,CASSLTDRTTGNTIYF
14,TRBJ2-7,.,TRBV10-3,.,TGTGCCATCAGTGAGTCCGGGAGAACTGTCGAGCAGTACTTC,CAISESGRTVEQYF
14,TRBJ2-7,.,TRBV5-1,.,TGCGCCAGCAGCTTGGAGCAGAGCTCCTACGAGCAGTACTTC,CASSLEQSSYEQYF
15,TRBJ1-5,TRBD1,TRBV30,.,TGTGCCTGGAGTAAAGACAGGGGTAAAGATCAGCCCCAGCATTTT,CAWSKDRGKDQPQHF
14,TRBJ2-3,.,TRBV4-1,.,TGCGCCAGCAGCCCAAGCAGGGGCACAGATACGCAGTATTTT,CASSPSRGTDTQYF
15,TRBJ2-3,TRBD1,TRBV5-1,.,TGCGCCAGCAGCGGGGGACAGGTCTACACAGATACGCAGTATTTT,CASSGGQVYTDTQYF
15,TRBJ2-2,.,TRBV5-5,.,TGTGCCAGCAGCTTGGTTTCAGGGGCCACCGGGGAGCTGTTTTTT,CASSLVSGATGELFF
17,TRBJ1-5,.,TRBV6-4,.,TGTGCCAGCAGTGATCATGACAGGTGCTATAGCAATCAGCCCCAGCATTTT,CASSDHDRCYSNQPQHF
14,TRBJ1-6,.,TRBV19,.,TGTGCCAGTAGTCGGACGCTCGCCCTCGATCCCCTCCACTTT,CASSRTLALDPLHF
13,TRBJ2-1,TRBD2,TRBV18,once,TGTGCCAGCTCACCTGGACTAGCAGTTGAGCAGTTCTTC,CASSPGLAVEQFF
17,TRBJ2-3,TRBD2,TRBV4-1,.,TGCGCCAGCAGCCAGCTGGGTCGTAGCGGGAGCACAGATACGCAGTATTTT,CASSQLGRSGSTDTQYF
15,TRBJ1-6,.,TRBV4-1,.,TGCGCCAGCAGCCACCCTGGAGTTTATAATTCACCCCTCCACTTT,CASSHPGVYNSPLHF
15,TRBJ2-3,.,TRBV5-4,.,TGTGCCAGCAGCCGGGGCCTGGGGGAAACAGATACGCAGTATTTT,CASSRGLGETDTQYF
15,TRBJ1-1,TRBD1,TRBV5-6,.,TGTGCCAGCACCAAAAGGACAGGGCTGAGCACTGAAGCTTTCTTT,CASTKRTGLSTEAFF
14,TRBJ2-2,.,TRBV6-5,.,TGTGCCAGCAGCCCAGGGGTGGGCACCGGGGAGCTGTTTTTT,CASSPGVGTGELFF
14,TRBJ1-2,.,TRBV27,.,TGTGCCAGCAGTTTAACAGGGAATGTTTATGGCTACACCTTC,CASSLTGNVYGYTF
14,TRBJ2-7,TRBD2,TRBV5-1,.,TGCGCCAGCAGCGGCGGGGGGGACGTTTACGAGCAGTACTTC,CASSGGGDVYEQYF
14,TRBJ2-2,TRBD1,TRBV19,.,TGTGCCAGTAGTATGGGACAGGGGATCGGGGAGCTGTTTTTT,CASSMGQGIGELFF
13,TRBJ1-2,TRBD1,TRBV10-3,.,TGTGCCATCAGTGTGGACAGGGGGTCTGGCTACACCTTC,CAISVDRGSGYTF
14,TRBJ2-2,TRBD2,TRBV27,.,TGTGCCAGCACCGGGACTATCTACACCGGGGAGCTGTTTTTT,CASTGTIYTGELFF
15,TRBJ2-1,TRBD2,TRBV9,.,TGTGCCAGCAGCGCCACTAGCGGGGGGGGAAATGAGCAGTTCTTC,CASSATSGGGNEQFF
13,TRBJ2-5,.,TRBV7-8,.,TGTGCCAGCAGCTTAGGCGTTTTCGAGACCCAGTACTTC,CASSLGVFETQYF
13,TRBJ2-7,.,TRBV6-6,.,TGTGCCAGCAGTTCCATCAGGGCGGCCGAGCAGTACTTC,CASSSIRAAEQYF
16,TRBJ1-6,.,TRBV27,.,TGTGCCAGCAGTTTATCGGGGGGGGCTTCCGGCTCACCCCTCCACTTT,CASSLSGGASGSPLHF
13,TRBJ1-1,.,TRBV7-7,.,TGTGCTAGCAGCTTTAGCACAGACACTGAAGCTTTCTTT,CASSFSTDTEAFF
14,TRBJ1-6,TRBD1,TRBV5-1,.,TGCGCCAGCAGCCAACAACAGGGGAATTCACCCCTCCACTTT,CASSQQQGNSPLHF
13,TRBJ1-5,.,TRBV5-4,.,TGTGCCAGCAGCTTTTGGGGTAATCAGCCCCAGCATTTT,CASSFWGNQPQHF
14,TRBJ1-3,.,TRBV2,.,TGTGCCAGCAGTGACAGAGCCGCCGGAAACACCATATATTTT,CASSDRAAGNTIYF